The entry that follows covers one T cell receptor (beta chain) sequence. This clone was detected a few times. Its recognized antigen is unknown. Base qualities are missing; no much larger clone stands one base away. The CDR3 sequence holds 15 residues, the cysteine and phenylalanine included. Only the CDR3 portion is preserved as DNA: 45 bases, with reading frame beginning at the first base. Taken from the germline V gene, the CDR1 and CDR2 loops are SGHRS and YFSETQ. From V the trimming removes 0 bases and from J it removes 5 bases, while the gene matches leave 6 bases of the junction unaccounted for. Read against the paper, the sample's time point label means: cells obtained before transplantation from donor or recipient. CD3+CD4+ and CD3+CD8+ populations were FACS-sorted from unstimulated pre-transplant donor and recipient cells taken from spleen or lymph nodes. The protocol used for the library was the immunoSEQ multiplex PCR assay. For most patients, genomic DNA was isolated with the Qiagen DNeasy Blood and Tissue Kit and shipped frozen to Adaptive Biotechnologies for TCR sequencing. For most patients, high-throughput TCR-beta CDR3 sequencing of genomic DNA was performed by Adaptive Biotechnologies. The paper's processing steps were these. Adaptive's ImmunoSEQ software supplied the TCR sequencing data for 18 patients, while MiXCR and VDJtools were used to process three other patients. To correct CD4 versus CD8 sorting errors, sequences present in both subsets at a frequency ratio below 5:1 were removed. CDR3 nucleotide sequences shared by donor and recipient were removed because the origin of these sequences could not be assigned. To be classed as alloreactive, a clone needed at least 2-fold expansion over unstimulated cells and a minimum CFSE-low frequency of 0.002% (template counts) or 0.001% (read counts). Mappable clones were those detected in sequenced pre-transplant spleen, lymph node, or MLR CFSE-low populations of the donor or recipient. The cumulative frequency of alloreactive clones was calculated as a percentage of all sequences, weighted by copy number. TCRdb holds this immuneACCESS table with in-frame rearrangements only. Some clones are missing; in checked studies, unresolved V genes explain under half, and the rest has no known cause. For V, J and clone size, that table is used; D and trimming come from the DNA. The sample includes fewer than 85,000 clones, with over 70% observed a single time. Roughly 0.4% of the sample belongs to the ten largest clones.

The data were taken from a study of graft-versus-host responses after intestinal transplantation (dated by TCRdb to the early 2020s). A note on the overall study: The transplants that recipients received were multivisceral, liver-intestinal, or isolated intestinal. Anti-thymocyte globulin induction was given to all recipients, followed by maintenance tacrolimus and steroids for approximately three years. Graft-versus-host and host-versus-graft alloreactive T cell clones were tracked in the graft, circulation and bone marrow after intestinal transplantation using bulk TCR-beta CDR3 sequencing. To identify alloreactive clones, pre-transplant mixed lymphocyte reaction products were sequenced and compared with unstimulated pre-transplant donor and recipient T cells. A cohort of approximately 24 intestinal transplant recipients, including one retransplant, was enrolled, and 3 patients lacking pretransplant specimens were excluded. Donor T cell macrochimerism was defined as a peak of at least 4% donor T cells among recipient peripheral blood mononuclear cells. Rather than going through the commercial service, samples from a few later patients were sequenced in-house on an Illumina MiSeq and processed with MiXCR. Results the study describes overall, beyond this receptor: Early after transplant, peak levels of circulating GvH clones were associated with declines in HvG clones. High GvH to HvG T cell clonal ratios were observed in the allografts of patients with donor T cell macrochimerism. GvH clones turned up in recipient bone marrow, with some appearing earlier in ileal mucosa or blood, a pattern consistent with an intestinal mucosal origin. Conclusions were limited by the relatively low number and heterogeneity of intestinal transplant patients.

This receptor was taken from a human donor who was the organ donor for an intestinal transplant. The rearranged chain carries TRBV5-1 and TRBJ1-2, with 8 bases in between that match TRBD1. Sequencing used unstimulated CD4+ T cells sorted from spleen or lymph node cells, obtained before transplant. The nucleotides read TGCGCCAGCAGCTTGGAAGCAGGGGGCCTGTATGGCTACACCTTC. The translation is CASSLEAGGLYGYTF.